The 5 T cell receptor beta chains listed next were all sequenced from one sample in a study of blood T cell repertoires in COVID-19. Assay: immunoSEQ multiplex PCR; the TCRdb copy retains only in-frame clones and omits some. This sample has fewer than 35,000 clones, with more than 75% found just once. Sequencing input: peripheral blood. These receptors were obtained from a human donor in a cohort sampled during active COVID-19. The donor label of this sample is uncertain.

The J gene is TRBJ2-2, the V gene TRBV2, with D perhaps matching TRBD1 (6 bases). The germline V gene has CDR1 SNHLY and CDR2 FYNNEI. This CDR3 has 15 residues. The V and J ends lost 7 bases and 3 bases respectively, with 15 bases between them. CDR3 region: CASKQGALHTGELFF. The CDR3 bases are TGTGCCAGCAAACAGGGAGCCCTACACACCGGGGAGCTGTTTTTT.

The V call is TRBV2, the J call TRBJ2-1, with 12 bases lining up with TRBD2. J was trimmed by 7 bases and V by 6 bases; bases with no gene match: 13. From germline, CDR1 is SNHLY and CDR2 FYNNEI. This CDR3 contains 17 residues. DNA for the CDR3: TGTGCCAGCAGGACCCTAGCGGGGGGGCTTTCAGGGAATGAGCAGTTCTTC. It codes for CASRTLAGGLSGNEQFF.

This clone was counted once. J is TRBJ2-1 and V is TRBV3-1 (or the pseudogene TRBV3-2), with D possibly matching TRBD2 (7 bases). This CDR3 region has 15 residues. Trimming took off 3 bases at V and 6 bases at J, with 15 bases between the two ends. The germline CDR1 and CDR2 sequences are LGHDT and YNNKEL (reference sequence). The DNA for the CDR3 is TGTGCCAGCAGCCACCGGGGGGCCCAGGGCAATGAGCAGTTCTTC. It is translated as CASSHRGAQGNEQFF.

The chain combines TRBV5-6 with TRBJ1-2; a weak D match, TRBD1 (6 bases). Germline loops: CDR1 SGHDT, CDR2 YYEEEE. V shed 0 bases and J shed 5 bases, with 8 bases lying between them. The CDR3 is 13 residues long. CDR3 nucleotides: TGTGCCAGCAGCTTGGTCCAGGGGTATGGCTACACCTTC. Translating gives CASSLVQGYGYTF.

For the CDR3, the DNA is TGTGCCAGCAGCCAACAGGGGGCGGTAGATACGCAGTATTTT. Translation gives CASSQQGAVDTQYF. The V gene is TRBV11-3, the J gene TRBJ2-3; 9 bases map to TRBD1. The CDR3 is 14 amino acids. V trimming: 5 bases; J trimming: 5 bases; junction bases outside the gene matches: 5. Germline V gives CDR1 SGHNT, CDR2 YENEEA.